The 26 T cell receptor beta chains listed next were all sequenced from one sample in a study of blood T cell repertoires in COVID-19. TCRdb keeps only in-frame clones here, not all; method: immunoSEQ multiplex PCR. The sample has some 50,000 clones, about 90% seen once. Sequenced material: peripheral blood. The receptors were sampled from a man in his 70s with active COVID-19.

The chain combines TRBV9 with TRBJ1-1; 8 bases map to TRBD1. Germline V gene sequence: CDR1 SGDLS, CDR2 YYNGEE. The ends lost 4 bases at V and 9 bases at J; junction bases unmatched: 14. The CDR3 has 15 residues. DNA of the CDR3: TGTGCCAGCAGCCCCCGGACAGGGCCAGGGGAGAAAGCTTTCTTT. Translating it yields CASSPRTGPGEKAFF.

This chain joins TRBV3-1 (or the pseudogene TRBV3-2) and TRBJ2-2, with 7 bases aligning to TRBD1. Germline V gives CDR1 LGHDT, CDR2 YNNKEL (reference sequence). This CDR3 is 14 amino acids long. V trimming: 3 bases; J trimming: 4 bases; junction bases outside the gene matches: 2. CDR3 DNA: TGTGCCAGCAGCCATTCAGGGGGCACCGGGGAGCTGTTTTTT. As protein: CASSHSGGTGELFF.

The table lists this clone with a few counts. V is TRBV7-9 and J is TRBJ2-7; 8 positions agree with TRBD1. Germline-derived CDR1 and CDR2 are SEHNR and FQNEAQ (reference sequence). The CDR3 contains 14 residues. The V gene end was trimmed by 6 bases and the J gene end by 0 bases; junction bases not matched to a gene: 4. This CDR3 is CASRSTGGSYEQYF. The CDR3 DNA reads TGTGCCAGCAGGTCTACAGGGGGCTCCTACGAGCAGTACTTC.

Worth noting for this clone: The sample holds other DNA sequences that translate to the same CDR3. The chain combines TRBV6-6 with TRBJ2-7; D not resolved. V was shortened by 6 bases and J by 3 bases, with 6 bases between the two germline ends. The CDR3 sequence is 11 residues long. Germline loops: CDR1 MNHNY, CDR2 SVGAGI (reference sequence). The CDR3 region has the DNA TGTGCCAGCAGGGGCAGCTACGAGCAGTACTTC. Residues: CASRGSYEQYF.

The chain recombines TRBV3-1 (or the pseudogene TRBV3-2) with TRBJ2-3, with TRBD2 matching 7 bases. With V trimmed by 6 bases and J by 1 base, 4 bases remained unmatched. Germline V gene sequence: CDR1 LGHDT, CDR2 YNNKEL (reference sequence). The CDR3 contains 14 residues. The CDR3 is CASRSRGGTDTQYF. In DNA, the CDR3 is TGTGCCAGCAGGTCTCGGGGGGGCACAGATACGCAGTATTTT.

The sample holds a few counts of this clone. The rearrangement links TRBV7-9 to TRBJ2-7, with D perhaps TRBD1 (5 bases). CDR3 length: 14 residues. Trimming stripped 4 bases from V and 2 bases from J, with 12 bases between. Germline CDR1 and CDR2: SEHNR and FQNEAQ (reference sequence). This CDR3 reads CASSSTVVTYEQYF. The CDR3 DNA reads as TGTGCCAGCAGCTCGACAGTTGTTACCTACGAGCAGTACTTC.

The V and J genes are TRBV4-2 and TRBJ2-3; 8 nucleotides match TRBD2. The trim removed 0 bases at V and 4 bases at J, leaving 15 bases unmatched. Looked up from germline, CDR1 is LGHNA and CDR2 is YNFKEQ. This CDR3 region has 19 residues. The CDR3 coding sequence is TGTGCCAGCAGCCAAGATGGACTGACGGGAGGGGGGCACTCAGATACGCAGTATTTT. As protein: CASSQDGLTGGGHSDTQYF.

This clone came up a few times. This chain links TRBV6-1 with TRBJ1-6; no clear D. V was clipped by 3 bases and J by 7 bases, with 10 bases between them. The CDR3 runs to 14 residues. The germline gives CDR1 MNHNS, CDR2 SASEGT. CDR3 in amino acids: CASSDGSRNSPLHF. In nucleotides, the CDR3 is TGTGCCAGCAGTGACGGGAGTAGGAATTCACCCCTCCACTTT.

This chain links TRBV11-2 with TRBJ1-3; 10 nucleotides agree with TRBD1. Unmatched junction bases numbered 14, after V lost 4 bases and J lost 8 bases. CDR3 length: 17 amino acids. Germline loops: CDR1 SGHAT, CDR2 FQNNGV. CDR3 protein: CASSSSKTGGSRYTIYF. In DNA, the CDR3 is TGTGCCAGCAGCTCCTCTAAGACAGGGGGCTCGCGTTACACCATATATTTT.

The chain is built from TRBV10-3 and TRBJ1-1; D possibly corresponds to TRBD1 (5 bases). V lost 4 bases, J lost 3 bases, and 9 bases lay in between. This CDR3 is built from 13 residues. CDR1 is ENHRY, CDR2 SYGVKD, per germline. Written as DNA, the CDR3 is TGTGCCATCAGTGCGGAGGGGCACACTGAAGCTTTCTTT. As protein: CAISAEGHTEAFF.

The chain couples TRBV3-1 (or the pseudogene TRBV3-2) to TRBJ2-7; 7 bases align to TRBD2. The junction had 7 bases not matched to a gene; V was cut back by 5 bases and J by 3 bases. The germline CDR1 and CDR2 sequences are LGHDT and YNNKEL (reference sequence). The CDR3 contains 14 residues. The CDR3 nucleotides are TGTGCCAGCAGCAGGACCGGGGGGATCTACGAGCAGTACTTC. As protein: CASSRTGGIYEQYF.

This sequence joins TRBV10-1 and TRBJ1-1; D is possibly TRBD1 (5 bases). V lost 4 bases and J lost 8, with 14 bases in between. CDR3 length: 13 amino acids. Germline V gene data show CDR1 as WNHNN and CDR2 as SYGVQD (reference sequence). This chain's CDR3 is CASSGQGLPEAFF. Written as DNA, the CDR3 is TGCGCCAGCAGTGGCCAGGGCCTACCCGAAGCTTTCTTT.

The chain employs TRBV14 and TRBJ2-1, with 7 bases matching TRBD2. This CDR3 contains 15 residues. The junction had 9 bases not matched to a gene; V was cut back by 4 bases and J by 6 bases. CDR1 is SGHDN and CDR2 is FVKESK in the germline V gene. CDR3: CASSPLARGRNEQFF. In DNA form, the CDR3 reads TGTGCCAGCAGCCCACTAGCGAGGGGCCGCAATGAGCAGTTCTTC.

The V call is TRBV29-1, the J call TRBJ2-2; 12 bases are shared with TRBD1. With V trimmed by 3 bases and J by 7 bases, 12 bases remained unmatched. This CDR3 is built from 17 residues. CDR1 and CDR2 (germline): SQVTM, ANQGSEA. DNA of the CDR3: TGCAGCGTTGATGTCTCCGGGACAGGGGGCATTATCGGGGAGCTGTTTTTT. This gives the protein CSVDVSGTGGIIGELFF.

The rearrangement links TRBV24-1 to TRBJ2-1; 8 nucleotides line up with TRBD1. V trimming: 2 bases; J trimming: 0 bases; junction bases outside the gene matches: 5. Germline V gives CDR1 KGHDR, CDR2 SFDVKD. CDR3 length: 17 residues. CDR3 sequence (DNA): TGTGCCACCAGTGATTCGGCGGACAGGGCCTCCTACAATGAGCAGTTCTTC. It translates to CATSDSADRASYNEQFF.

CDR3 residues: CASSADRVATGELFF. Here the CDR3 DNA reads TGCGCCAGCAGTGCAGACAGGGTAGCAACCGGGGAGCTGTTTTTT. This rearrangement joins TRBV5-1 to TRBJ2-2, with 7 bases aligning to TRBD1. With 5 bases clipped from V and 5 bases from J, the junction kept 9 bases outside the gene matches. The germline gives CDR1 SGHRS, CDR2 YFSETQ. This CDR3 is built from 15 residues.

The chain joins TRBV4-1 to TRBJ1-2; maybe TRBD1 (6 bases). Per germline, CDR1 MGHRA and CDR2 YSYEKL. The CDR3 runs 16 residues. The V end was cut by 2 bases, the J end by 2 bases, with 15 bases between. CDR3 in DNA: TGCGCCAGCAGCCAACTTATAGGACAGCCCAACTATGGCTACACCTTC. This encodes CASSQLIGQPNYGYTF.

This sequence joins TRBV6-6 and TRBJ1-6, with D possibly TRBD1 on 5 matching bases. V lost 8 bases and J 9 bases, leaving 11 bases between the germline ends. The CDR3 length is 12 residues. The germline CDR1 and CDR2 sequences are MNHNY and SVGAGI (reference sequence). CDR3 residues: CASQLRGSPLHF. CDR3 nucleotides: TGTGCCAGCCAACTTAGGGGTTCACCCCTCCACTTT.

Notes on this clone: The identical CDR3 is also encoded by other nucleotide sequences in the sample. The chain couples TRBV6-5 to TRBJ2-3, with 7 bases aligning to TRBD1. The CDR3 runs 13 residues. Unmatched junction bases numbered 2, after V lost 5 bases and J lost 3 bases. CDR1 is MNHEY, CDR2 SVGAGI, per germline. The CDR3 is CASSRQGTDTQYF. The CDR3 bases are TGTGCCAGCAGTAGACAGGGTACAGATACGCAGTATTTT.

This chain uses TRBV27 with TRBJ1-1, with D tentatively TRBD1 (6 bases). Trimming pared 5 bases from V and 10 bases from J, leaving 17 bases between. The CDR3 runs 13 residues. Per the germline V gene, CDR1 is MNHEY and CDR2 is SMNVEV (reference sequence). CDR3 region: CASSHQSRTAAFF. The CDR3 nucleotides are TGTGCCAGCAGTCATCAGTCCAGGACAGCAGCTTTCTTT.

The J gene is TRBJ2-1, the V gene TRBV7-2; TRBD1 might be the D (6 bases). Germline V CDR1 and CDR2: SGHTA, FQGNSA. There are 17 residues in the CDR3. The V gene lost 0 bases and the J gene lost 5 bases, with 17 bases spanning the gap. CDR3 region: CASSLAGAGGINNEQFF. CDR3 DNA sequence: TGTGCCAGCAGCTTAGCAGGAGCTGGGGGCATCAACAATGAGCAGTTCTTC.

The gene calls are TRBV15 and TRBJ1-4; no reliable D call. The germline V gene has CDR1 LNHNV and CDR2 YYDKDF (reference sequence). V was pared by 3 bases and J by 6 bases, with 11 bases between. The CDR3 has 14 residues. The CDR3 loop is CATSSGLKDEKLFF. CDR3 nucleotides: TGTGCCACCAGCAGTGGACTGAAGGATGAAAAACTGTTTTTT.

The chain has TRBV6-2 or TRBV6-3 and TRBJ2-3; D call uncertain. The CDR3 spans 14 residues. Per the germline V gene, CDR1 is MNHEY and CDR2 is SVGEGT. V dropped 2 bases and J dropped 6 bases, with 12 bases sitting between them. CDR3 sequence reads: CASSYPLNSDTQYF. The CDR3 DNA reads TGTGCCAGCAGTTACCCCTTGAACAGCGATACGCAGTATTTT.

V and J are TRBV10-3 and TRBJ2-2, with TRBD2 as a possible D gene (6 bases). Per germline, CDR1 ENHRY and CDR2 SYGVKD. The CDR3 length is 14 residues. The V end was cut by 7 bases, the J end by 5 bases, with 14 bases between. In DNA form, the CDR3 reads TGTGCCATCACCGGCGGGGAGAGGACCGGGGAGCTGTTTTTT. It is translated as CAITGGERTGELFF.

The rearrangement uses TRBV5-8 and TRBJ2-1; 7 positions agree with TRBD1. Germline V lookup: CDR1 SGHTS, CDR2 YDEGEE. Germline trimming cut 1 base from V and 6 bases from J; bases unmatched to any gene: 10. This CDR3 comprises 16 residues. The CDR3 spells CASSLPTGTSGNEQFF. DNA of the CDR3: TGTGCCAGCAGCTTGCCGACAGGGACGTCGGGCAATGAGCAGTTCTTC.

The J gene is TRBJ2-2, the V gene TRBV9; D is unclear. V was cut by 1 base and J by 6 bases, with 7 bases left in between. Germline V gives CDR1 SGDLS, CDR2 YYNGEE. The CDR3 loop spans 13 amino acids. CDR3 amino acids: CASSVRLSGELFF. CDR3 DNA sequence: TGTGCCAGCAGCGTACGTTTGTCCGGGGAGCTGTTTTTT.